The next 12 T cell receptor beta chains were all read from a single sample in a study of graft-versus-host responses after intestinal transplantation. Some clones are missing from TCRdb's copy, which holds only in-frame ones; the method was immunoSEQ multiplex PCR. The sample holds approximately 33,000 clones, about four fifths seen once. These TCRs' antigens remain unknown. Sequences were derived from unstimulated CD8+ T cells sorted from spleen or lymph node cells, sampled before intestinal transplant. The receptor set was obtained from a human donor who received an intestinal transplant.

The gene calls are TRBV6-6 and TRBJ2-1; TRBD2 agrees at 9 bases. The CDR3 length is 15 residues. V gave up 7 bases and J gave up 0 bases; unmatched junction bases: 4. CDR1 is MNHNY and CDR2 is SVGAGI in the germline V gene (reference sequence). CDR3 DNA: TGTGCCAGCAACCAACTAGCGGGCTCCTACAATGAGCAGTTCTTC. Translation: CASNQLAGSYNEQFF.

The rearrangement joins TRBV28 to TRBJ2-1, with 9 bases fitting TRBD2. The CDR3 consists of 15 residues. The V gene's germline CDR1 is MDHEN and CDR2 SYDVKM. J lost 7 bases, V lost 3 bases, and 7 bases had no gene match. The CDR3 sequence: CASSFGTSMSNEQFF. Here the CDR3 DNA reads TGTGCCAGCAGTTTCGGGACTAGCATGTCGAATGAGCAGTTCTTC.

This chain connects TRBV7-9 to TRBJ2-7; 9 nucleotides agree with TRBD2. There are 15 residues in the CDR3. V lost 3 bases and J lost 0; bases outside the gene matches: 3. In germline, CDR1 is SEHNR, CDR2 FQNEAQ (reference sequence). The CDR3: CASSLVSGSSYEQYF. CDR3 coding DNA: TGTGCCAGCAGCTTGGTTAGCGGGAGCTCCTACGAGCAGTACTTC.

CDR3 loop: CASSLITGLSYEQYF. CDR3 bases: TGTGCCAGCAGCTTAATCACAGGACTATCCTACGAGCAGTACTTC. This chain joins TRBV7-9 and TRBJ2-7; a possible D gene is TRBD2 (6 bases). The length of the CDR3 is 15 residues. The V gene lost 2 bases and the J gene lost 1 base, with 12 bases spanning the gap. Looked up from germline, CDR1 is SEHNR and CDR2 is FQNEAQ (reference sequence).

This clone was seen once. The chain recombines TRBV27 with TRBJ2-2, with D perhaps TRBD2 (6 bases). V lost 1 base and J 9 bases, leaving 12 bases between the germline ends. The germline V gene has CDR1 MNHEY and CDR2 SMNVEV (reference sequence). The CDR3 runs to 14 residues. The DNA for the CDR3 is TGTGCCAGCAGTTTATACGGGGGTACAAGGGAGCTGTTTTTT. Translation gives CASSLYGGTRELFF.

This chain uses TRBV28 with TRBJ2-3, with D possibly matching TRBD2 (5 bases). Germline CDR1 is MDHEN and CDR2 is SYDVKM. This CDR3 region has 14 residues. Deletions cut 2 bases from V and 2 bases from J, with 8 bases between. CDR3 in amino acids: CASSLRTFTDTQYF. Here the CDR3 DNA reads TGTGCCAGCAGTTTACGGACTTTCACAGATACGCAGTATTTT.

The chain couples TRBV19 to TRBJ1-2; possibly TRBD1 for D (6 bases). Trimming removed 6 bases at V and 5 bases at J, with 16 bases between. This CDR3 contains 14 residues. Germline assignment: CDR1 LNHDA and CDR2 SQIVND (reference sequence). CDR3 in amino acids: CASREDRTEYGYTF. CDR3 nucleotide sequence: TGTGCCAGTAGGGAAGACAGGACAGAATATGGCTACACCTTC.

The CDR3 spells CASSQDWTSTDTQYF. Written as DNA, the CDR3 is TGTGCCAGCAGCCAAGATTGGACTAGCACAGATACGCAGTATTTT. V gene TRBV14 combines with J gene TRBJ2-3; a possible D gene is TRBD2 (5 bases). The CDR3 extends over 15 amino acids. CDR1 and CDR2 (germline): SGHDN, FVKESK. The V and J ends lost 0 bases and 0 bases respectively, with 7 bases between them.

This chain connects TRBV13 to TRBJ2-6; D remains ambiguous. The V and J ends lost 7 bases and 0 bases respectively, with 10 bases between them. The CDR3 extends over 15 amino acids. In germline, CDR1 is PRHDT, CDR2 FYEKMQ (reference sequence). Here the CDR3 DNA reads TGTGCCAGCAATATCTTGGCCTCTGGGGCCAACGTCCTGACTTTC. Protein sequence: CASNILASGANVLTF.

The chain recombines TRBV27 with TRBJ2-7; 10 nucleotides match TRBD1. Trimming removed 0 bases from V and 5 bases from J; junction bases left unmatched: 10. CDR1 and CDR2 (germline): MNHEY, SMNVEV (reference sequence). The CDR3 is 17 amino acids. The CDR3: CASSLSPGTGVRHEQYF. The CDR3 DNA sequence: TGTGCCAGCAGTTTATCACCCGGGACAGGGGTTAGGCACGAGCAGTACTTC.

The rearrangement joins TRBV10-3 to TRBJ2-4; D is ambiguous. Trimming took off 2 bases at V and 0 bases at J, with 11 bases between the two ends. Germline assignment: CDR1 ENHRY and CDR2 SYGVKD. CDR3 length: 16 amino acids. Here the CDR3 reads CAISEGSALAKNIQYF. Written as DNA, the CDR3 is TGTGCCATCAGTGAGGGTAGTGCCCTAGCCAAAAACATTCAGTACTTC.

The chain links TRBV7-3 to TRBJ2-3; D is uncertain. The CDR3 sequence is 14 residues long. Deletions cut 3 bases from V and 1 base from J, with 8 bases between. CDR1 is SGHTA, CDR2 FQGTGA, per germline. The CDR3 loop is CASSFHEGTDTQYF. CDR3 sequence (DNA): TGTGCCAGCAGCTTCCATGAGGGCACAGATACGCAGTATTTT.